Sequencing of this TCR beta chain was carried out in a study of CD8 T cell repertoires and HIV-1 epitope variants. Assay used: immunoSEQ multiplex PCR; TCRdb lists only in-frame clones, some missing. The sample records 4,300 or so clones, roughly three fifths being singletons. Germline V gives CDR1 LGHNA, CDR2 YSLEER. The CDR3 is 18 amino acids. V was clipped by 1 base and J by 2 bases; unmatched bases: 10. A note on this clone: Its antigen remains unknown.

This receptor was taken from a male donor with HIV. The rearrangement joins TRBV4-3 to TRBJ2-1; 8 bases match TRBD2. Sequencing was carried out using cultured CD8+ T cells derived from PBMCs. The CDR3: CASSQAQPGGATYNEQFF. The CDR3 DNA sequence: TGCGCCAGCAGCCAAGCCCAGCCCGGGGGGGCTACCTACAATGAGCAGTTCTTC.